This TCR beta chain stems from a study of early T cells in non-severe SARS-CoV-2 infection. Turning to the study itself: The chains were unpaired, and the sequenced material was bulk RNA from unsorted whole blood.

With respect to this clonotype: No antigen is known for it.

General study points: Sequences matched to VDJdb favored anti-spike CD8 responses, while private and CD4 specificities were missed.

Per the germline V gene, CDR1 is MDHEN and CDR2 is SYDVKM. This CDR3 has 14 residues. The V end lost 6 bases, the J end lost 5 bases, and 17 bases lay between the germline ends. Unique molecular identifiers tagged individual cDNA molecules. From the 5' RACE reads, TCRdb called clonotypes with MiXCR, one entry per CDR3 protein. The sample consists of around 55,000 distinct CDR3 sequences, approximately 15% of them appearing once. This receptor was taken from an adult who was a healthcare worker with PCR-confirmed SARS-CoV-2 infection or an uninfected control (not recorded which). Sample: whole blood, taken at baseline. The rearrangement joins TRBV28 to TRBJ2-7; perhaps TRBD2 as D (6 bases). CDR3 sequence: CASSPPRRVNEQYF. CDR3 bases: TGTGCCAGCAGCCCCCCCCGGAGGGTAAACGAGCAGTACTTC.